The 6 T cell receptor beta chains below come from one sample, sequenced in a study of T cell repertoires in cytomegalovirus infection. TCRdb independently ran MiXCR on the reads; one entry per CDR3 protein. The sample contains 350,000 to 500,000 distinct CDR3 sequences, around 32% of which appear only once. The specimen was PBMCs. Receptors were obtained from a human donor in good health (CMV status not recorded). Some clones in this sample may be carry-over from other donors' samples.

This clonotype was counted many times. The V and J genes are TRBV6-1 and TRBJ2-7; D is possibly TRBD1 (6 bases). Trimming took off 6 bases at V and 2 bases at J, with 8 bases between the two ends. Per germline, CDR1 MNHNS and CDR2 SASEGT. The CDR3 sequence is 12 residues long. The CDR3 loop reads CASRDRTYEQYF. The DNA for the CDR3 is TGTGCCAGCAGGGACAGAACCTACGAGCAGTACTTC.

This clonotype occurred once. The chain links TRBV11-2 to TRBJ2-5; a weak D match, TRBD2 (5 bases). V lost 8 bases, J lost 3 bases, and 13 bases lay in between. Germline V gene data show CDR1 as SGHAT and CDR2 as FQNNGV. The CDR3 has 13 residues. CDR3 loop: CASARGNEETQYF. Written as DNA, the CDR3 is TGTGCCAGCGCACGGGGAAATGAAGAGACCCAGTACTTC.

The rearrangement joins TRBV7-8 to TRBJ1-5, with D possibly matching TRBD1 (5 bases). CDR1 SGHVS and CDR2 FQNEAQ come from the germline V gene. CDR3 length: 17 amino acids. V gave up 1 base and J gave up 1 base, with 14 bases separating them. The CDR3 DNA reads TGTGCCAGCAGCTTAGGGGGGGGAAGGGGCAGCAATCAGCCCCAGCATTTT. Its protein is CASSLGGGRGSNQPQHF. The full variable domain, with the rest looked up from reference TRBV7-8 and TRBJ1-5, is GAGVSQSPRYKVAKRGQDVALRCDPISGHVSLFWYQQALGQGPEFLTYFQNEAQLDKSGLPSDRFFAERPEGSVSTLKIQRTQQEDSAVYLCASSLGGGRGSNQPQHFGDGTRLSIL.

The chain has TRBV19 and TRBJ2-1, with 15 bases that match TRBD2. Germline V gene data show CDR1 as LNHDA and CDR2 as SQIVND (reference sequence). There are 20 residues in the CDR3. The V and J ends lost 1 base and 0 bases, in that order; junction bases with no gene match: 7. The chain's CDR3 is CASSIGPGLAGGSSYNEQFF. For the CDR3, the DNA is TGTGCCAGTAGTATAGGCCCGGGACTAGCGGGGGGAAGCTCCTACAATGAGCAGTTCTTC. Together with reference TRBV19 and TRBJ2-1, the CDR3 gives the full variable domain: DGGITQSPKYLFRKEGQNVTLSCEQNLNHDAMYWYRQDPGQGLRLIYYSQIVNDFQKGDIAEGYSVSREKKESFPLTVTSAQKNPTAFYLCASSIGPGLAGGSSYNEQFFGPGTRLTVL.

V is TRBV6-2 or TRBV6-3 and J is TRBJ1-6, with a possible D match to TRBD1 (5 bases). V was pared by 0 bases and J by 7 bases, with 10 bases between. In germline, CDR1 is MNHEY, CDR2 SVGEGT. There are 15 residues in the CDR3. The CDR3 nucleotides read TGTGCCAGCAGTTACTCCGACAGCAGAAATTCACCCCTCCACTTT. It encodes CASSYSDSRNSPLHF.

This clonotype has ten or more counts. The chain carries TRBV6-1 and TRBJ2-1; D may correspond to TRBD1 or TRBD2 (6 bases each). The V gene lost 0 bases and the J gene lost 8 bases, with 8 bases spanning the gap. The CDR3 covers 13 residues. Germline V gene sequence: CDR1 MNHNS, CDR2 SASEGT. CDR3: CASSEAGGHEQFF. The CDR3 DNA reads as TGTGCCAGCAGTGAAGCCGGGGGCCATGAGCAGTTCTTC.